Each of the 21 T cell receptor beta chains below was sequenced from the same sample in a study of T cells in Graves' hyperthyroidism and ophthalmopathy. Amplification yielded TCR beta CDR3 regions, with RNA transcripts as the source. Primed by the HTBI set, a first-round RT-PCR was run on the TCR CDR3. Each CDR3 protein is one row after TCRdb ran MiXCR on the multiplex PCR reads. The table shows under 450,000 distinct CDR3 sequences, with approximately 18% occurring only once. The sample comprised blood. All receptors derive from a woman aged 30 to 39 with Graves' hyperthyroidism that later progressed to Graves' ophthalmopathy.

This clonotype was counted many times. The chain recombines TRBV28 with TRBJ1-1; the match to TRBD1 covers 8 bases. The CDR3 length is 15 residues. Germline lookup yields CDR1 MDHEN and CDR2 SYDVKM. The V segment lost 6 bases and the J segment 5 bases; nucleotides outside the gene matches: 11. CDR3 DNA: TGTGCCAGCAGCTTACGCGGACAGGGAAAAACTGAAGCTTTCTTT. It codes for CASSLRGQGKTEAFF.

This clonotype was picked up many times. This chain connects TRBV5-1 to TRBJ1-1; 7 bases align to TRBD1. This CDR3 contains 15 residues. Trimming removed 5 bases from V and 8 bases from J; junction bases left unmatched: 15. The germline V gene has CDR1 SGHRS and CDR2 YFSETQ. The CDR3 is CASRTGVGTANEAFF. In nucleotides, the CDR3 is TGCGCCAGCAGAACGGGGGTGGGGACAGCCAACGAAGCTTTCTTT.

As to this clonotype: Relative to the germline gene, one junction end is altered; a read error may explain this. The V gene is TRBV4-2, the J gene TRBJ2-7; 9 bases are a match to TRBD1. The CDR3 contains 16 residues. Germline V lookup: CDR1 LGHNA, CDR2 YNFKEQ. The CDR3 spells CASSQDMTGGSYEQHF. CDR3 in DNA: TGTGCCAGCAGCCAAGATATGACAGGGGGTTCGTACGAGCAGCACTTC.

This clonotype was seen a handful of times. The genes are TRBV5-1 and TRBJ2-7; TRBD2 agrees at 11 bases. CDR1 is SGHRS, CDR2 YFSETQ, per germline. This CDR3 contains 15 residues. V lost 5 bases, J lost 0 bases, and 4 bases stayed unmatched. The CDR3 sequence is CASRPTSGSSYEQYF. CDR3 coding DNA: TGCGCCAGCAGACCAACTAGCGGGAGCTCCTACGAGCAGTACTTC. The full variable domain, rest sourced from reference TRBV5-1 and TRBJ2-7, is KAGVTQTPRYLIKTRGQQVTLSCSPISGHRSVSWYQQTPGQGLQFLFEYFSETQRNKGNFPGRFSGRQFSNSRSEMNVSTLELGDSALYLCASRPTSGSSYEQYFGPGTRLTVT.

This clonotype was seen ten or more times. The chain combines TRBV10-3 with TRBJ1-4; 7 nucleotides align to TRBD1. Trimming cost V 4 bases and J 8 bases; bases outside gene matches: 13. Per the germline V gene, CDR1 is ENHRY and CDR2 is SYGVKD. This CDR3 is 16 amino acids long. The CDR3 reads CAISGKGTADGEKLFF. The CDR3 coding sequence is TGTGCCATCAGTGGTAAGGGGACAGCCGATGGGGAAAAACTGTTTTTT.

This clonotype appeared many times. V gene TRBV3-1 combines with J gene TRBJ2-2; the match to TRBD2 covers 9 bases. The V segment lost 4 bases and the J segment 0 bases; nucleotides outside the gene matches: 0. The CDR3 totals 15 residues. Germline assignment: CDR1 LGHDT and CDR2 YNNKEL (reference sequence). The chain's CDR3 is CASSPSGTNTGELFF. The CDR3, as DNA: TGTGCCAGCAGCCCTAGCGGGACGAACACCGGGGAGCTGTTTTTT. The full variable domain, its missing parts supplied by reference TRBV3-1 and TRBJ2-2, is DTAVSQTPKYLVTQMGNDKSIKCEQNLGHDTMYWYKQDSKKFLKIMFSYNNKELIINETVPNRFSPKSPDKAHLNLHINSLELGDSAVYFCASSPSGTNTGELFFGEGSRLTVL.

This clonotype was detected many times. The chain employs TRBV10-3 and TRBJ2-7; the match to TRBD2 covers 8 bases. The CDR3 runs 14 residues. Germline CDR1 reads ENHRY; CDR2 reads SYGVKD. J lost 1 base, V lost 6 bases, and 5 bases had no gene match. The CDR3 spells CAISGAGVSYEQYF. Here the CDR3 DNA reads TGTGCCATCAGCGGAGCGGGAGTATCCTACGAGCAGTACTTC.

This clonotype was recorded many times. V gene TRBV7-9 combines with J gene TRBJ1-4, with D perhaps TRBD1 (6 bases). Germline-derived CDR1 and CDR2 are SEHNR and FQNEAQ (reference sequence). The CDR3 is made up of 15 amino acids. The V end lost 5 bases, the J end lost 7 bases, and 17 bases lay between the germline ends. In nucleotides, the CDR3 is TGTGCCAGCAGCATTACCGACAGGCGGGGTGAAAAACTGTTTTTT. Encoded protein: CASSITDRRGEKLFF.

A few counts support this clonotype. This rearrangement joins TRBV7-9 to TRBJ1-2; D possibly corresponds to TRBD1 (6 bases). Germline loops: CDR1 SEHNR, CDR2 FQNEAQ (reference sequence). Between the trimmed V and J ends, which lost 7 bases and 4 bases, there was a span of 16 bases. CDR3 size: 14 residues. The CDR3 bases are TGTGCCAGCAACAATATCGGACAGCCCTATGGCTACACCTTC. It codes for CASNNIGQPYGYTF.

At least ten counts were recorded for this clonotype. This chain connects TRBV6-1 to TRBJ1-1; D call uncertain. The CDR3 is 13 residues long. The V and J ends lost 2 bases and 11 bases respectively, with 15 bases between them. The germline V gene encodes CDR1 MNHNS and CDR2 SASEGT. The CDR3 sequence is CASSEFSGVSAFF. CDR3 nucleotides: TGTGCCAGCAGTGAATTTAGCGGGGTGAGTGCTTTCTTT.

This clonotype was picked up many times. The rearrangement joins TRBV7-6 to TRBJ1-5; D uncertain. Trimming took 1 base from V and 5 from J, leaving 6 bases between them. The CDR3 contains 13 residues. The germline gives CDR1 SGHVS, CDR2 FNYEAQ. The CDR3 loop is CASSLGQYQPQHF. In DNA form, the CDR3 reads TGTGCCAGCAGCTTAGGGCAGTATCAGCCCCAGCATTTT.

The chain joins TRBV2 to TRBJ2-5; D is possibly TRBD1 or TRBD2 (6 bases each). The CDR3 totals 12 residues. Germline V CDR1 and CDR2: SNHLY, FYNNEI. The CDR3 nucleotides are TGTGCGGAGGGGGGCTTAAAAGAGACCCAGTACTTC. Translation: CAEGGLKETQYF.

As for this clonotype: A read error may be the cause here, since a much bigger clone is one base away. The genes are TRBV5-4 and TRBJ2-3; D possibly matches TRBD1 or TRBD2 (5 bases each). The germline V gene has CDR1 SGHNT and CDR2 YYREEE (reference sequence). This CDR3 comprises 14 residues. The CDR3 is CASSLKGPTETQYF. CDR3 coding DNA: TGTGCCAGCAGCTTGAAGGGACCCACAGAGACGCAGTATTTT.

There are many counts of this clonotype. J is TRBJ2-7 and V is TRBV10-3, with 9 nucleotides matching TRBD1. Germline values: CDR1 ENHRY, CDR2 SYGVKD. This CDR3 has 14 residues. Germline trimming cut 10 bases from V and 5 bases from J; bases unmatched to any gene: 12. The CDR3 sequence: CATGAWDRVNEQYF. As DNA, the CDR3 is TGTGCCACCGGGGCTTGGGACAGGGTTAACGAGCAGTACTTC.

The CDR3 DNA reads as TGCAGTGCTAGAGACGGGACTAGCACAGATACGCAGTATTTT. Its translation is CSARDGTSTDTQYF. This rearrangement joins TRBV20-1 to TRBJ2-3, with TRBD2 as a possible D gene (6 bases). Germline lookup yields CDR1 DFQATT and CDR2 SNEGSKA (reference sequence). The CDR3 has 14 residues. Trimming pared 0 bases from V and 0 bases from J, leaving 7 bases between.

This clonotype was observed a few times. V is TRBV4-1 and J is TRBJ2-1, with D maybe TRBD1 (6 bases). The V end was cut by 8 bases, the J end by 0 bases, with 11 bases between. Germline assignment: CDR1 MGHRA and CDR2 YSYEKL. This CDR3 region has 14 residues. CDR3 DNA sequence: TGCGCCAGCGGGGACACGAGCTCCTACAATGAGCAGTTCTTC. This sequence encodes CASGDTSSYNEQFF.

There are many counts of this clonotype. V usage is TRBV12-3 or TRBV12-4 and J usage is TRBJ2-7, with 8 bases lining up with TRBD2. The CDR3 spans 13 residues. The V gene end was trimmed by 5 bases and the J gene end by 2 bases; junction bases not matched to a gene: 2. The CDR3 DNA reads TGTGCCAGCAGTCCCGGGGGGGCCTACGAGCAGTACTTC. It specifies CASSPGGAYEQYF.

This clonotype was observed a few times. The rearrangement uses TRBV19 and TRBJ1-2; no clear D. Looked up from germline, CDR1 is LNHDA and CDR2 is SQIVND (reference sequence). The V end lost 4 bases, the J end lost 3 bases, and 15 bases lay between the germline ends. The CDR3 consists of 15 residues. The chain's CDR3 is CASSTLKDRDYGYTF. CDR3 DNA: TGTGCCAGTAGTACCTTAAAGGACCGGGACTATGGCTACACCTTC.

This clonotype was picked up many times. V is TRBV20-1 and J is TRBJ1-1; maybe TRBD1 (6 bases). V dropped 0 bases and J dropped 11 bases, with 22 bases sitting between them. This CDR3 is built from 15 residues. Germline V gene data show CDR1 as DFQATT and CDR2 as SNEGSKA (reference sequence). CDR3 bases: TGCAGTGCTAGAGACAGGGACAACATTTTAGTCTCGGCTTTCTTT. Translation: CSARDRDNILVSAFF.

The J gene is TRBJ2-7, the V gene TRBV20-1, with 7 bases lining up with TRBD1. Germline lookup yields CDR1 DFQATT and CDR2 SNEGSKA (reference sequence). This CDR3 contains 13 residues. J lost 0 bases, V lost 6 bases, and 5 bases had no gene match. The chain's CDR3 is CSADDRDSYEQYF. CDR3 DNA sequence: TGCAGTGCCGACGACAGGGACTCCTACGAGCAGTACTTC.

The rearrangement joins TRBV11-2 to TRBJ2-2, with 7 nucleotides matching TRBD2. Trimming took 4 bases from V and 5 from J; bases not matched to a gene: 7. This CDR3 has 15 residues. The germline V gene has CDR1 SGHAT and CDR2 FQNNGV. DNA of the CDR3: TGTGCCAGCAGCTCCCCCGGGACTAATACCGGGGAGCTGTTTTTT. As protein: CASSSPGTNTGELFF.